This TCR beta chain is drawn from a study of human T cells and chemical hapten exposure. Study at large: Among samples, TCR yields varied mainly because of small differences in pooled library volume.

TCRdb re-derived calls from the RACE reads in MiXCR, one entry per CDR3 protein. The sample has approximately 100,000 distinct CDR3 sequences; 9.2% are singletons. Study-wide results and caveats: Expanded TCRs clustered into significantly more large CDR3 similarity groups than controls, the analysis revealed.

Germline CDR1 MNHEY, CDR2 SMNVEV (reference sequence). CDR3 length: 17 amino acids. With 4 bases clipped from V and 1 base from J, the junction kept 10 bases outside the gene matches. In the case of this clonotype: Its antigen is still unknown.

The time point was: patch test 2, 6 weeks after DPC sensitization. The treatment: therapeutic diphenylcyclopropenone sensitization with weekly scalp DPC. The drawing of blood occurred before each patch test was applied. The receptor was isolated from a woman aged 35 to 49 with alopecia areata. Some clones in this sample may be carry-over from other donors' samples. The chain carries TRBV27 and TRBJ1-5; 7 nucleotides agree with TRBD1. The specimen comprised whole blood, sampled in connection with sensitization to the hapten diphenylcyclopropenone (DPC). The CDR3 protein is CASSSVPGQLSNQPQHF. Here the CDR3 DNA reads TGTGCCAGCAGTTCTGTGCCGGGACAGTTAAGCAATCAGCCCCAGCATTTT.